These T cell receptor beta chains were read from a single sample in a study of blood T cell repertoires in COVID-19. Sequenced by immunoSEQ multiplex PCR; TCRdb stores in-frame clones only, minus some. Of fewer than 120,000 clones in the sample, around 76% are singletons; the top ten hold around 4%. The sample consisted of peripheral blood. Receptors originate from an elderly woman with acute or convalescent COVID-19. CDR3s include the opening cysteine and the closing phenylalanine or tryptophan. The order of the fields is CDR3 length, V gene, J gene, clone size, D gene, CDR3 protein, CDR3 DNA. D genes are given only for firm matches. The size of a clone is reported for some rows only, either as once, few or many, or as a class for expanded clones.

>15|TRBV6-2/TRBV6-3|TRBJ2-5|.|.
CASSYPRQLGETQYF
TGTGCCAGCAGTTACCCGCGACAGTTGGGGGAGACCCAGTACTTC
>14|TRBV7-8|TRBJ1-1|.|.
CASSLAGGSRKAFF
TGTGCCAGCAGCTTAGCCGGGGGGAGTCGAAAGGCTTTCTTT
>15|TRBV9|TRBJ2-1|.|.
CASSVLGTFYNEQFF
TGTGCCAGCAGCGTCCTCGGGACTTTCTACAATGAGCAGTTCTTC
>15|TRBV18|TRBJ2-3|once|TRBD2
CASSQASGAADTQYF
TGTGCCAGCTCACAAGCTAGCGGGGCCGCAGATACGCAGTATTTT
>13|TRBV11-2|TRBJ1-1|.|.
CASSATGNTEAFF
TGTGCCAGCAGCGCAACAGGGAACACTGAAGCTTTCTTT
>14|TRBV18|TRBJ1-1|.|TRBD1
CASSPQGVNTEAFF
TGTGCCAGCTCACCCCAGGGGGTGAACACTGAAGCTTTCTTT
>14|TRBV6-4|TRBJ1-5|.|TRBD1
CASSATGGDQPQHF
TGTGCCAGCAGTGCGACAGGGGGCGATCAGCCCCAGCATTTT
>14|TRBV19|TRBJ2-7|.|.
CASSISATVYEQYF
TGTGCCAGTAGTATTTCGGCGACAGTCTACGAGCAGTACTTC
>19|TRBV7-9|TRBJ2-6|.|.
CASSLEMRQGVAGANVLTF
TGTGCCAGCAGCTTAGAGATGCGGCAGGGTGTGGCTGGGGCCAACGTCCTGACTTTC
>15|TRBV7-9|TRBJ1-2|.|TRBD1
CASSPGQRLGYGYTF
TGTGCCAGCAGCCCGGGACAGCGTTTGGGCTATGGCTACACCTTC
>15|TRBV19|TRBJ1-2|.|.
CASTGGRGEGYGYTF
TGTGCCAGTACCGGTGGGAGAGGAGAGGGCTATGGCTACACCTTC
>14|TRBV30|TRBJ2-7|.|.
CALGARPSSYEQYF
TGTGCCTTAGGCGCGCGACCTAGCTCCTACGAGCAGTACTTC
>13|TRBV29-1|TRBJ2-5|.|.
CSVGEQLGETQYF
TGCAGCGTTGGGGAGCAACTGGGGGAGACCCAGTACTTC
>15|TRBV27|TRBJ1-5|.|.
CASSPLGGVNQPQHF
TGTGCCAGCAGTCCCTTGGGCGGGGTAAATCAGCCCCAGCATTTT
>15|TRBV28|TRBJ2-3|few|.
CASSFGGPSTDTQYF
TGTGCCAGCAGTTTTGGGGGCCCTAGCACAGATACGCAGTATTTT
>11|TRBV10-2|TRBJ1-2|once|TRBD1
CASEGQGGYTF
TGCGCCAGCGAGGGACAGGGGGGCTACACCTTC
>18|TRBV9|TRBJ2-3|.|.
CASSVAFPAPRLTDTQYF
TGTGCCAGCAGCGTAGCTTTCCCGGCCCCCAGGTTGACAGATACGCAGTATTTT
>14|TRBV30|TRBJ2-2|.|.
CASSGRENTGELFF
TGTGCCTCCTCCGGGCGGGAGAACACCGGGGAGCTGTTTTTT
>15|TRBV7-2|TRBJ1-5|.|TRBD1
CASSFGQGAEQPQHF
TGTGCCAGCAGTTTTGGACAGGGGGCTGAACAGCCCCAGCATTTT
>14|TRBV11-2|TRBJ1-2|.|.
CASSFQGSSYGYTF
TGTGCCAGCAGCTTCCAGGGATCTAGCTATGGCTACACCTTC
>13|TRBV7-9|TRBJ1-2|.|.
CASSLNQVYGYTF
TGTGCCAGCAGCTTAAACCAGGTCTATGGCTACACCTTC
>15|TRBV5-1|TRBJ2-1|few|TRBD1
CASSPGQVTNNEQFF
TGCGCCAGCAGCCCGGGACAGGTAACGAACAATGAGCAGTTCTTC